This TCR beta chain was documented in a study of Ad26.COV2.S vaccination and SARS-CoV-2 variants. Treatment of the sample: about 20 received Ad26.COV2.S at low or high dose, single or two shots; 5 received placebo; per-sample allocation not given. Samples came from day 63 after the first vaccine or placebo injection. The CDR3 loop spans 15 amino acids. Looked up from germline, CDR1 is MNHEY and CDR2 is SVGAGI. Trimming removed 5 bases at V and 1 base at J, with 14 bases between. Generated by immunoSEQ multiplex PCR, the TCRdb table keeps only in-frame clones and is missing some. The repertoire holds 320,000 or so clones, with approximately 87% as singletons.

The chain joins TRBV6-5 to TRBJ1-1; no reliable D call. This TCR was recovered from a person between 18 and 60 years old who received the Ad26.COV2.S COVID-19 vaccine or a placebo. The sample consisted of peripheral blood, taken in a trial of Ad26.COV2.S vaccine versus placebo. The CDR3 DNA sequence: TGTGCCAGCAGTCCATCACCGGTTGCGAACACTGAAGCTTTCTTT. Protein: CASSPSPVANTEAFF.